A selection of T cell receptor beta chains follows, all from one sample in a study of T cell responses to AZD1222 COVID-19 vaccine. Assay: immunoSEQ multiplex PCR; the TCRdb copy retains only in-frame clones and omits some. This table holds around 100,000 clones, 80% to 90% found once. The source was peripheral blood, collected on day 0 of MenACWY control vaccination. The receptors shown here come from an adult in good health. The CDR3 runs from the conserved cysteine through the conserved F or W. D genes are given only for firm matches. Clone size appears in some rows only: once, few, many, or a class for an expanded clone.

NA | TRBJ2-6 | TRBV30 | NA | TGTGCCTGGAAGAGGGGCGGCCAAAGCTCTGGGGCCAACGTCCTGACTTTC | CAWKRGGQSSGANVLTF
TRBD1 | TRBJ2-1 | TRBV7-9 | once | TGTGCCAGCAGCCCGGGACAGTACAATGAGCAGTTCTTC | CASSPGQYNEQFF
NA | TRBJ1-1 | TRBV28 | NA | TGTGCCAGCAGTCCTCCTCGATTTACCACTGAAGCTTTCTTT | CASSPPRFTTEAFF
NA | TRBJ1-2 | TRBV19 | NA | TGTGCCAGCCACGGAAAGGTGACTCCTCGGTATGGCTACACCTTC | CASHGKVTPRYGYTF
NA | TRBJ1-2 | TRBV18 | once | TGTGCCAGCTCACCAACTGGATCAGCTAACTATGGCTACACCTTC | CASSPTGSANYGYTF
NA | TRBJ2-6 | TRBV4-3 | NA | TGCGCCAGCAGCCAAGTGACAGTAGGGGCCAACGTCCTGACTTTC | CASSQVTVGANVLTF
NA | TRBJ1-6 | TRBV28 | NA | TGTGCCAGCAGTTCAGGGGACGCCTATAATTCACCCCTCCACTTT | CASSSGDAYNSPLHF
TRBD1 | TRBJ1-2 | TRBV5-1 | NA | TGCGCCAGCAGCCCTTCTCTTGACAGGGTGCGTGGCTACACCTTC | CASSPSLDRVRGYTF
NA | TRBJ2-3 | TRBV7-9 | NA | TGTGCCAGCAGCTCCCGGGCCGCGACAGGTTCTCAAGATACGCAGTATTTT | CASSSRAATGSQDTQYF
NA | TRBJ1-1 | TRBV7-9 | NA | TGTGCCAGCAGCTTAGCTTGGCGAGCTGAAGCTTTCTTT | CASSLAWRAEAFF
TRBD1 | TRBJ1-5 | TRBV30 | NA | TGTGCCTGGAGTACAGGGGGCCATCAGCCCCAGCATTTT | CAWSTGGHQPQHF
NA | TRBJ1-1 | TRBV6-6 | NA | TGTGCCAGCAGTCTCAACGGCGGGGTGGGCACTGAAGCTTTCTTT | CASSLNGGVGTEAFF
NA | TRBJ2-1 | TRBV6-2/TRBV6-3 | NA | TGTGCCAGCAGTCCAGGGGGGTCTTCCTACAATGAGCAGTTCTTC | CASSPGGSSYNEQFF
TRBD2 | TRBJ2-1 | TRBV7-2 | once | TGTGCCAGCAGCTTAGATAGCGGGACCTACAATGAGCAGTTCTTC | CASSLDSGTYNEQFF
NA | TRBJ1-4 | TRBV7-9 | NA | TGTGCCAGCCGCGTGCAGGGGATGAGTGGTGAAAAACTGTTTTTT | CASRVQGMSGEKLFF
NA | TRBJ1-1 | TRBV28 | NA | TGTGCCAGCAGTTTAATATACAGGAATGAAGCTTTCTTT | CASSLIYRNEAFF